The 8 T cell receptor beta chains reported below all come from one sample, sequenced in a study of blood T cell repertoires in COVID-19 (dated by TCRdb to 2020 to 2022). The library was obtained by the immunoSEQ multiplex PCR assay. The source is immuneACCESS, and TCRdb retained only in-frame sequences with V and J called. Part of the clones is not carried over; for the studies checked, unresolved V genes explain less than half of this, and the remainder is unexplained. The sample table holds around 170,000 clones, of which around 84% were seen once. The ten most abundant clones make up approximately 15% of the sample. The sequenced sample consisted of peripheral blood. The receptor set was obtained from a man younger than 45 with active or convalescent COVID-19.

This rearrangement joins TRBV11-1 to TRBJ1-2, with D tentatively TRBD1 (6 bases). CDR1 and CDR2 from the germline V gene are SGHAT and FQDESV (reference sequence). The CDR3 is 12 residues long. Trimming removed 4 bases from V and 6 bases from J, with 9 bases in between. The CDR3 reads CASSYTGHGYTF. The CDR3 nucleotides read TGTGCCAGCAGCTACACAGGGCATGGCTACACCTTC. Filled out from reference TRBV11-1 and TRBJ1-2, the complete variable domain reads EAEVAQSPRYKITEKSQAVAFWCDPISGHATLYWYRQILGQGPELLVQFQDESVVDDSQLPKDRFSAERLKGVDSTLKIQPAELGDSAMYLCASSYTGHGYTFGSGTRLTVV.

The chain couples TRBV7-8 to TRBJ2-7; TRBD1 matches at 7 bases. Germline V lookup: CDR1 SGHVS, CDR2 FQNEAQ. The length of the CDR3 is 13 residues. V lost 3 bases, J lost 2 bases, and 1 base stayed unmatched. CDR3 protein: CASSFGQAYEQYV. As DNA, the CDR3 is TGTGCCAGCAGCTTTGGACAGGCCTACGAGCAGTACGTC.

The V call is TRBV6-5, the J call TRBJ2-7; D is uncertain. This CDR3 has 12 residues. Germline-derived CDR1 and CDR2 are MNHEY and SVGAGI. V was pared by 6 bases and J by 7 bases, with 13 bases between. CDR3 DNA sequence: TGTGCCAGCAGCCCCCAATCTCAGGAGCAGTACGTC. It translates to CASSPQSQEQYV.

This chain uses TRBV10-3 with TRBJ1-1; a weak D match, TRBD1 (6 bases). The CDR3 covers 16 residues. Between the trimmed V and J ends, which lost 3 bases and 5 bases, there was a span of 19 bases. CDR1 ENHRY and CDR2 SYGVKD come from the germline V gene. CDR3 loop: CAISESYQGHETEAFF. The CDR3 nucleotides read TGTGCCATCAGTGAATCTTACCAGGGGCATGAAACTGAAGCTTTCTTT.

Here the CDR3 DNA reads TGTGCCAGTAGACCCACAGGAAGCGCCTATGGCTACACCTTC. Translated, it gives CASRPTGSAYGYTF. The V and J genes are TRBV19 and TRBJ1-2; D may be TRBD1 (5 bases). CDR1 is LNHDA, CDR2 SQIVND, per germline (reference sequence). The CDR3 loop spans 14 amino acids. V was clipped by 6 bases and J by 4 bases, with 15 bases between them. Full variable domain (rest looked up from reference TRBV19 and TRBJ1-2): DGGITQSPKYLFRKEGQNVTLSCEQNLNHDAMYWYRQDPGQGLRLIYYSQIVNDFQKGDIAEGYSVSREKKESFPLTVTSAQKNPTAFYLCASRPTGSAYGYTFGSGTRLTVV.

The chain is built from TRBV19 and TRBJ2-2, with 8 bases that match TRBD1. The CDR3 consists of 15 residues. Germline CDR1 and CDR2: LNHDA and SQIVND (reference sequence). V lost 4 bases, J lost 5 bases, and 6 bases stayed unmatched. The CDR3 loop reads CASSKDRVGTGELFF. For the CDR3, the DNA is TGTGCCAGTAGTAAGGACAGGGTAGGGACCGGGGAGCTGTTTTTT.

In this sample, this clone turned up once. The rearrangement joins TRBV5-1 to TRBJ1-6; 10 positions match TRBD1. Germline-derived CDR1 and CDR2 are SGHRS and YFSETQ. The trim removed 2 bases at V and 10 bases at J, leaving 12 bases unmatched. This CDR3 contains 17 residues. CDR3 DNA sequence: TGCGCCAGCAGCTTTATGGCCCCGGGACAGGGGAACTCACCCCTCCACTTT. It translates to CASSFMAPGQGNSPLHF.

The gene calls are TRBV6-6 and TRBJ1-2, with 7 bases fitting TRBD1. Germline-derived CDR1 and CDR2 are MNHNY and SVGAGI (reference sequence). V dropped 6 bases and J dropped 6; count of bases not matched to a gene: 10. This CDR3 has 14 amino acids. This chain's CDR3 is CASSSPQGGDGYTF. For the CDR3, the DNA is TGTGCCAGCAGCTCCCCGCAAGGGGGCGATGGCTACACCTTC.